This TCR beta chain comes out of a study of breast tumors, draining lymph nodes, adjacent tissues. From the multiplex PCR reads, TCRdb called clonotypes with MiXCR, one entry per CDR3 protein. The sample lists more than 85,000 distinct CDR3 sequences, around 20% occurring once. This CDR3 contains 16 residues. Trimming removed 3 bases from V and 1 base from J; junction bases left unmatched: 9. Germline CDR1 is DFQATT and CDR2 is SNEGSKA (reference sequence). Axillary draining lymph nodes of breast cancer patients supplied the node samples. This clonotype was counted ten times or more. The V call is TRBV20-1, the J call TRBJ1-5, with 7 bases matching TRBD1. The sequence derives from a female donor with breast cancer. Some clones in this sample may be carry-over from other donors' samples. The specimen was axillary lymph node tissue. CDR3 in DNA: TGCAGTGCTAGTCCCCCGACAGGGCTAAGCAATCAGCCCCAGCATTTT. This sequence encodes CSASPPTGLSNQPQHF.